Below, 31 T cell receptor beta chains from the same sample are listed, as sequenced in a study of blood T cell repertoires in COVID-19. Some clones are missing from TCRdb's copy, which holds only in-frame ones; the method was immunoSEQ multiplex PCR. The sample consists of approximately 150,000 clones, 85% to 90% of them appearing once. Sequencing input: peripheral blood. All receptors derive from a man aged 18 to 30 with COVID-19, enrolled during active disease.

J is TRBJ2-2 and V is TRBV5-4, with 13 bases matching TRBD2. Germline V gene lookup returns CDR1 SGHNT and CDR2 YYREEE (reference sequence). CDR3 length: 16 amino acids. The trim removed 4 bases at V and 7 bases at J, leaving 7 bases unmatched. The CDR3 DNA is TGTGCCAGCAGCCGAGGACTAGCGGGAGTGGGCGGGGAGCTGTTTTTT. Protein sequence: CASSRGLAGVGGELFF.

CDR3 sequence (DNA): TGTGCCAGCAGTCCTAGCGGGAGGAACTCCTACGAGCAGTACTTC. Amino acids: CASSPSGRNSYEQYF. This chain uses TRBV6-5 with TRBJ2-7; 11 bases fit TRBD2. The CDR3 has 15 residues. CDR1 and CDR2 from the germline V gene are MNHEY and SVGAGI. V gave up 5 bases and J gave up 0 bases; unmatched junction bases: 3.

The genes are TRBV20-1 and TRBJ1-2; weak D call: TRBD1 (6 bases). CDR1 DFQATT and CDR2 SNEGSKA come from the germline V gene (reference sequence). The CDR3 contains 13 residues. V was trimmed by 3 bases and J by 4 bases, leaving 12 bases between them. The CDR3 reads CSASEGTTYGYTF. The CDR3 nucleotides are TGCAGTGCTAGTGAGGGGACAACCTATGGCTACACCTTC.

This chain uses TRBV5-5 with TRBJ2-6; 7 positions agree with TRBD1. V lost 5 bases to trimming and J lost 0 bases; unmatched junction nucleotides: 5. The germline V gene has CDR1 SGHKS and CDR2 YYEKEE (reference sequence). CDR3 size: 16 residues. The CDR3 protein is CASRRDSYSGANVLTF. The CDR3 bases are TGTGCCAGCAGACGGGACAGCTACTCTGGGGCCAACGTCCTGACTTTC.

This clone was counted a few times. The CDR3 region has the DNA TGTGCCAGCAGCTTCGGACAGACCACCGGGGAGCTGTTTTTT. Translating gives CASSFGQTTGELFF. The rearrangement links TRBV7-2 to TRBJ2-2; D might be TRBD1 (6 bases). The CDR3 runs 14 residues. V dropped 3 bases and J dropped 4 bases, with 9 bases sitting between them. Germline assignment: CDR1 SGHTA and CDR2 FQGNSA.

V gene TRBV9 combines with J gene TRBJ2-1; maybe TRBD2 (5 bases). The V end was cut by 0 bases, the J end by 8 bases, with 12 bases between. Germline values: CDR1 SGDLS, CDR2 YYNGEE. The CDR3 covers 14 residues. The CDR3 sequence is CASSVDLTRDEQFF. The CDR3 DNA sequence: TGTGCCAGCAGCGTAGACTTGACGAGGGATGAGCAGTTCTTC.

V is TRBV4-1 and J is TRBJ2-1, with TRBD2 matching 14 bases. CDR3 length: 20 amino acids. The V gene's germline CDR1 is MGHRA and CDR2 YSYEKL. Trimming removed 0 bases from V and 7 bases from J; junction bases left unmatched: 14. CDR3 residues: CASSQDARWGTSGSMNEQFF. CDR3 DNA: TGCGCCAGCAGCCAAGATGCAAGGTGGGGGACTAGCGGGAGTATGAATGAGCAGTTCTTC.

In DNA form, the CDR3 reads TGTGCCAGCAGCAAGACTCGTGAGCAGTTCTTC. Its translation: CASSKTREQFF. V gene TRBV6-2 or TRBV6-3 combines with J gene TRBJ2-1; D call uncertain. Trimming stripped 6 bases from V and 9 bases from J, with 9 bases between. CDR3 length: 11 residues. Looked up from germline, CDR1 is MNHEY and CDR2 is SVGEGT.

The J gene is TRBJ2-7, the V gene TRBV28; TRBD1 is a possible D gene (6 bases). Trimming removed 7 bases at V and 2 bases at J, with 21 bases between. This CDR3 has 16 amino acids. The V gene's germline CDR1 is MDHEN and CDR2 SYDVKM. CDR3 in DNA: TGTGCCAGCACGTTAGGGGGTCGCCTTCGCCCCTACGAGCAGTACTTC. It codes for CASTLGGRLRPYEQYF.

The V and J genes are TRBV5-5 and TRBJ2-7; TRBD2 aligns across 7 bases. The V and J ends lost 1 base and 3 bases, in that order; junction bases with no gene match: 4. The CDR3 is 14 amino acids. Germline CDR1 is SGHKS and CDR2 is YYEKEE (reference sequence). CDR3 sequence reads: CASSLLGGDYEQYF. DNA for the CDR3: TGTGCCAGCAGCTTGCTTGGGGGGGACTACGAGCAGTACTTC. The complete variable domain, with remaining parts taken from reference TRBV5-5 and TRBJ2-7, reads DAGVTQSPTHLIKTRGQQVTLRCSPISGHKSVSWYQQVLGQGPQFIFQYYEKEERGRGNFPDRFSARQFPNYSSELNVNALLLGDSALYLCASSLLGGDYEQYFGPGTRLTVT.

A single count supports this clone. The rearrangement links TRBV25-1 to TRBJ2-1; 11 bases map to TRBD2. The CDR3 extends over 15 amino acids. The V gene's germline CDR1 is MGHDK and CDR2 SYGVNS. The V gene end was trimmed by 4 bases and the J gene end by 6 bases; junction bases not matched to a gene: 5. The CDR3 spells CASSAYSGRANEQFF. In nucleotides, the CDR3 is TGTGCCAGCAGTGCCTATAGCGGGAGGGCCAATGAGCAGTTCTTC.

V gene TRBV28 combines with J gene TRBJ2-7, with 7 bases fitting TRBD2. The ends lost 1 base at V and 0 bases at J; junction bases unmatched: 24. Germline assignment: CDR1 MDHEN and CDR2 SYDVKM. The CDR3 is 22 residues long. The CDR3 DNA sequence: TGTGCCAGCAGTTTATTATCGCGGGAGAAAACCCAAAGGATTAAACGCTCCTACGAGCAGTACTTC. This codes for CASSLLSREKTQRIKRSYEQYF. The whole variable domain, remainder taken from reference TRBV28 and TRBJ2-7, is DVKVTQSSRYLVKRTGEKVFLECVQDMDHENMFWYRQDPGLGLRLIYFSYDVKMKEKGDIPEGYSVSREKKERFSLILESASTNQTSMYLCASSLLSREKTQRIKRSYEQYFGPGTRLTVT.

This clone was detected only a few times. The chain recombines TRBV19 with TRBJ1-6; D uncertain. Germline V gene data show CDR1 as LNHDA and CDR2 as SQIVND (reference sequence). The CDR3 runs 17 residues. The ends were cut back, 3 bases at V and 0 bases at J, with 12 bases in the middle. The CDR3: CASSMWRENSYNSPLHF. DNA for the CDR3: TGTGCCAGTAGTATGTGGAGGGAAAACTCCTATAATTCACCCCTCCACTTT.

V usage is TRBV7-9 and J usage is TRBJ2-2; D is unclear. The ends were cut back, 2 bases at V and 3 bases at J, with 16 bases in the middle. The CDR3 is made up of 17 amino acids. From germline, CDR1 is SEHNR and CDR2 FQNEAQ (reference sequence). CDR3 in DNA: TGTGCCAGCAGCTTACCGAAAGTCCCAGGCGACACCGGGGAGCTGTTTTTT. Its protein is CASSLPKVPGDTGELFF.

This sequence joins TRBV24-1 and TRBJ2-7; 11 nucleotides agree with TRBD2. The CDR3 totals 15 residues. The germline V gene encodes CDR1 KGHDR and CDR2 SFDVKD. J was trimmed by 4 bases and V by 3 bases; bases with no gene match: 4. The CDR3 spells CATSDPTSGTYEQYF. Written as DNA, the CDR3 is TGTGCCACCAGTGATCCGACTAGCGGGACGTACGAGCAGTACTTC.

The CDR3 coding sequence is TGCAGCGCCGGACTAGCGGGAGCCGAGCAGTACTTC. Its translation is CSAGLAGAEQYF. This chain uses TRBV29-1 with TRBJ2-7, with 13 bases identical to TRBD2. Trimming at V came to 7 bases and at J to 6 bases, leaving 3 bases not matched to a gene. The CDR3 spans 12 residues. Germline V gives CDR1 SQVTM, CDR2 ANQGSEA.

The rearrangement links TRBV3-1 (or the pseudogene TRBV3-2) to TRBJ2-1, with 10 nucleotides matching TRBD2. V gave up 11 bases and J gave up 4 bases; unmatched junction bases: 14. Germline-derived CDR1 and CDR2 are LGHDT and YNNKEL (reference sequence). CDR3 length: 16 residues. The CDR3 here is CASAPSSGSVYNEQFF. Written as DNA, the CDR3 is TGTGCCTCAGCGCCTTCTAGCGGGAGTGTGTACAATGAGCAGTTCTTC.

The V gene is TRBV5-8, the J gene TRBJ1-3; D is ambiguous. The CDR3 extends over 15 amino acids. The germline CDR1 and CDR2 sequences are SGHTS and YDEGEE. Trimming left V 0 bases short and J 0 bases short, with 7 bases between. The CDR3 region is CASSLEPSSGNTIYF. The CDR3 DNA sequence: TGTGCCAGCAGCTTGGAACCGAGCTCTGGAAACACCATATATTTT.

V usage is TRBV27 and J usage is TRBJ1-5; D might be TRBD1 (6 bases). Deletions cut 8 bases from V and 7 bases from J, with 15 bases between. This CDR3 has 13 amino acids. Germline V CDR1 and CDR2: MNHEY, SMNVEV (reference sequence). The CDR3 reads CASSSQGRQPQHF. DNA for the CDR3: TGTGCCAGCTCCTCACAGGGTCGGCAGCCCCAGCATTTT.

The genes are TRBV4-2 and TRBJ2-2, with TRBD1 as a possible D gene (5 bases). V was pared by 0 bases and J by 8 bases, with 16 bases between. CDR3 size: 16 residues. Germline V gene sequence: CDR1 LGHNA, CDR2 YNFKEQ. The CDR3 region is CASSQDRRTLTGELFF. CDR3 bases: TGTGCCAGCAGCCAAGATCGTCGGACACTAACGGGGGAGCTGTTTTTT.

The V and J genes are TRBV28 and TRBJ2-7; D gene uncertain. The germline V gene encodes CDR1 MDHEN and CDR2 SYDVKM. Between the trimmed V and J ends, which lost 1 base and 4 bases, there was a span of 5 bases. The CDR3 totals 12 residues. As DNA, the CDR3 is TGTGCCAGCAGTTTATTGTTATACGAGCAGTACTTC. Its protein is CASSLLLYEQYF.

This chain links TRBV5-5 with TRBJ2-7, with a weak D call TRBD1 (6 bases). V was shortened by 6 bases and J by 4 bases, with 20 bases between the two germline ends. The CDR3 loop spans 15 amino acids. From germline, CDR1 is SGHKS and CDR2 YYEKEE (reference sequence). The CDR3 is CASNTLGTNDYEQYF. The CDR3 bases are TGTGCCAGCAACACCCTCGGGACAAACGATTACGAGCAGTACTTC. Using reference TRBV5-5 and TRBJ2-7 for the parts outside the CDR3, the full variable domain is DAGVTQSPTHLIKTRGQQVTLRCSPISGHKSVSWYQQVLGQGPQFIFQYYEKEERGRGNFPDRFSARQFPNYSSELNVNALLLGDSALYLCASNTLGTNDYEQYFGPGTRLTVT.

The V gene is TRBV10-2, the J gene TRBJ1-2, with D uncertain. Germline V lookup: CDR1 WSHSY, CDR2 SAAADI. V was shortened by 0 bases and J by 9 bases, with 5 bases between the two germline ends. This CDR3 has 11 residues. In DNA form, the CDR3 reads TGCGCCAGCAGTGAGTCGGGCAGCTACACCTTC. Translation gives CASSESGSYTF.

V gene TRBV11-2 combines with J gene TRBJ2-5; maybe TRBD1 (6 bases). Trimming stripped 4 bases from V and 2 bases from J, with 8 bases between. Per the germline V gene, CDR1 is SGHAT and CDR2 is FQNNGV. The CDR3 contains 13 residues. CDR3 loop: CASSSDRQETQYF. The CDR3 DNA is TGTGCCAGCAGCTCGGACAGACAAGAGACCCAGTACTTC.

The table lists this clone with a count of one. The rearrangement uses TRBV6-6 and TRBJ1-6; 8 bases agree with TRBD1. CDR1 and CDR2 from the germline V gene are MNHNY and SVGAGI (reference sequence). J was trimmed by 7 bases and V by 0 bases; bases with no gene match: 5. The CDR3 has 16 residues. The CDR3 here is CASSYSEGQGNSPLHF. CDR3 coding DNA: TGTGCCAGCAGTTACTCGGAAGGACAGGGAAATTCACCCCTCCACTTT.

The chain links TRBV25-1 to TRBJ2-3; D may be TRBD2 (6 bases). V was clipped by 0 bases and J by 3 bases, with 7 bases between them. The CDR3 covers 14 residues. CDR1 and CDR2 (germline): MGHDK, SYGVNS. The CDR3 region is CASSEYRGTDTQYF. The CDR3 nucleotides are TGTGCCAGCAGTGAATATCGGGGGACAGATACGCAGTATTTT.

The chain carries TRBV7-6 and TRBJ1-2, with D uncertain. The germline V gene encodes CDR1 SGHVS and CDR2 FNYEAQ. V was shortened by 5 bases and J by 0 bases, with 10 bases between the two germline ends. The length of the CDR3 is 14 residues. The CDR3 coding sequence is TGTGCCAGCAGCCGACTTATAACTAACTATGGCTACACCTTC. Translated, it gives CASSRLITNYGYTF.

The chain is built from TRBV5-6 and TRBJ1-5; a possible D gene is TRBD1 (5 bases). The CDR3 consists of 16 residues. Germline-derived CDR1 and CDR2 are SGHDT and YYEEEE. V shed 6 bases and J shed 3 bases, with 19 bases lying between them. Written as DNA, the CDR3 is TGTGCCAGCACCCTTCAGCTGTTGGGACTCAATCAGCCCCAGCATTTT. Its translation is CASTLQLLGLNQPQHF.

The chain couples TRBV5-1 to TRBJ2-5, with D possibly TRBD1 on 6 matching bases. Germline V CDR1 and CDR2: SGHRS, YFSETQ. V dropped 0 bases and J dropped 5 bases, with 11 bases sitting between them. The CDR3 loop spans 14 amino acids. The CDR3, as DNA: TGCGCCAGCAGCTTGGTGCAGAGGGGGGAGACCCAGTACTTC. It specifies CASSLVQRGETQYF.

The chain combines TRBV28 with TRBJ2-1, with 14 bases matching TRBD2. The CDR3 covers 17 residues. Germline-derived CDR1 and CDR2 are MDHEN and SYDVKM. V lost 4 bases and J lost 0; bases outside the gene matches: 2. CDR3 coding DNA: TGTGCCAGCAGTTCCGGGACTAGCGGGAGCTCCTACAATGAGCAGTTCTTC. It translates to CASSSGTSGSSYNEQFF.

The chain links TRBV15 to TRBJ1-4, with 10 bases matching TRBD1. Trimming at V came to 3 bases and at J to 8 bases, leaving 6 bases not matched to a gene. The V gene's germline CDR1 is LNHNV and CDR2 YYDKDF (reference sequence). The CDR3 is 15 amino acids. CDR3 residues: CATSRDRGLEEKLFF. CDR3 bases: TGTGCCACCAGCAGGGACAGGGGGTTAGAGGAAAAACTGTTTTTT.